Listed below are T cell receptor beta chains from one sample, sequenced in a study of CD8+ T cells in alopecia areata. Clones were sequenced by immunoSEQ multiplex PCR, and TCRdb holds only the in-frame ones, with some missing. The data show around 210,000 clones, with more than 55% seen just once and 4% to 6% held by the top ten. The specimen sequenced was CD8+ T cells sorted from blood. The receptors here all came from a human donor in good health. CDR3s include the opening cysteine and the closing phenylalanine or tryptophan. The D gene is left open where the match is weak. Not all rows give a size; the values are once, few, many and, for expanded clones, a class.

V,size,J,D,DNA,CDR3
TRBV11-2,.,TRBJ2-7,.,TGTGCCAGCAGCCGGACCGGTTACGAGCAGTACTTC,CASSRTGYEQYF
TRBV11-3,many,TRBJ2-3,TRBD2,TGTGCCAGCAGCTTCTCTAGCGGGAGCACAGATACGCAGTATTTT,CASSFSSGSTDTQYF
TRBV13,.,TRBJ1-1,.,TGTGCCAGCAGCGCTGACAGAGGGGCTTACACTGAAGCTTTCTTT,CASSADRGAYTEAFF
TRBV5-1,.,TRBJ1-6,TRBD1,TGCGCCAGCAGCTTCCAGGGGGCTGGGCCCCTCCACTTT,CASSFQGAGPLHF
TRBV29-1,few,TRBJ2-5,.,TGCAGCGTTGAAGTAGGAGGGGGCGCAGAGACCCAGTACTTC,CSVEVGGGAETQYF
TRBV11-2,.,TRBJ2-5,.,TGTGCCAGCAGCTTGACAGAAGAGACCCAGTACTTC,CASSLTEETQYF
TRBV27,few,TRBJ2-3,TRBD2,TGTGCCAGCAGTCCCTGGACTAGCGCGGGAGATACGCAGTATTTT,CASSPWTSAGDTQYF
TRBV9,.,TRBJ1-2,TRBD1,TGTGCCAGCAGCGCACCGGGACAGGGATTTGGCTACACCTTC,CASSAPGQGFGYTF
TRBV19,few,TRBJ2-5,.,TGTGCCAGTAGCGACGGGGGGACCCAGTACTTC,CASSDGGTQYF
TRBV4-1,.,TRBJ1-2,.,TGCGCCAGCAGCCAAGAACCCAGGGACAACTATGGCTACACCTTC,CASSQEPRDNYGYTF
TRBV5-8,.,TRBJ2-1,TRBD2,TGTGCCAGCAGCTTGGATGTCCATAGGACTAGCGGGGGGCTGGAGCAGTTCTTC,CASSLDVHRTSGGLEQFF
TRBV10-3,.,TRBJ2-7,TRBD1,TGTGCCAGCAGCCCGACAGGGGGCGACGAGCAGTACTTC,CASSPTGGDEQYF
TRBV4-1,.,TRBJ2-1,.,TGCGCCAGCAGCCACAAAATTCCAGCGAGCTATGAGCAGTTCTTC,CASSHKIPASYEQFF
TRBV6-5,.,TRBJ2-3,TRBD1,TGTGCCAGCAGCCTCGGACAGGAGTCAGATACGCAGTATTTT,CASSLGQESDTQYF
TRBV29-1,.,TRBJ2-3,.,TGCAGCGTTGAAGCACGCGCAGATACGCAGTATTTT,CSVEARADTQYF
TRBV30,once,TRBJ1-1,.,TGTGCCTGGAGTGTTGGGTCAGGGGATGCCAACACTGAAGCTTTCTTT,CAWSVGSGDANTEAFF
TRBV2,.,TRBJ1-2,.,TGTGCCAGCAGCCTCTCGTCCGGGGTAACTAACTATGGCTACACCTTC,CASSLSSGVTNYGYTF
TRBV27,.,TRBJ1-5,.,TGTGCCAGCGGGGGACCCCAGGTGGGGCAGCCCCAGCATTTT,CASGGPQVGQPQHF
TRBV7-6,.,TRBJ2-1,TRBD2,TGTGCCAGCAGCTTAGGGCTAGCGGGGGGGCGCAATGAGCAGTTCTTC,CASSLGLAGGRNEQFF
TRBV4-1,.,TRBJ1-2,TRBD1,TGCGCCAGCAGCCAGATTACAGGGGGCGAGGGCTACACCTTC,CASSQITGGEGYTF
TRBV6-5,once,TRBJ1-5,TRBD1,TGTGCCTGCGGGACAGGGGGGAATCAGCCCCAGCATTTT,CACGTGGNQPQHF
TRBV30,.,TRBJ1-1,.,TGTGCCTGGGTCGGAGGGGCAGGCACTGAAGCTTTCTTT,CAWVGGAGTEAFF
TRBV7-9,few,TRBJ2-5,.,TGTGCCAGCAGGGGAGAGACCCAGTACTTC,CASRGETQYF
TRBV11-2,.,TRBJ2-1,TRBD2,TGTGCCAGCAGCATTAGCGGGGGGCTTCCGATTAAAGAGTTCTTC,CASSISGGLPIKEFF
TRBV27,.,TRBJ1-5,.,TGTGCCAGCAGTCACGCAGGGGAGAATCAGCCCCAGCATTTT,CASSHAGENQPQHF
TRBV19,few,TRBJ2-7,.,TGTGCCAGTAGTCGCGGACTGTCATGGAAGGACGAGCAGTACTTC,CASSRGLSWKDEQYF